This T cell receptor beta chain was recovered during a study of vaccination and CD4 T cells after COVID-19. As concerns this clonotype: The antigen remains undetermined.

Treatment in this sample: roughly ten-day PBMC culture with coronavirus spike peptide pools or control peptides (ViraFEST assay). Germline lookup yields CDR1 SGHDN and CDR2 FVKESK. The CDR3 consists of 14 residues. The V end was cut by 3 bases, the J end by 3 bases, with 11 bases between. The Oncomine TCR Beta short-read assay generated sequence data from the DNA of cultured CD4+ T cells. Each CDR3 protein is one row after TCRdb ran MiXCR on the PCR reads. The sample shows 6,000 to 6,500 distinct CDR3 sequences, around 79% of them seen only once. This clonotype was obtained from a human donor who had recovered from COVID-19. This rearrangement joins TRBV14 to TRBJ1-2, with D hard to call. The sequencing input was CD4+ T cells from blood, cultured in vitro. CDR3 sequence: CASSHTGLDYGYTF. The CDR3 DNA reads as TGTGCCAGCAGCCATACCGGGTTGGACTATGGCTACACCTTC.